These 6 T cell receptor beta chains were all obtained from the same sample, sequenced in a study of cytomegalovirus exposure and HLA in healthy donors. The PCR employed 60 Vbeta primers together with 13 Jbeta primers. This table comes from immunoSEQ multiplex PCR, and its TCRdb copy is limited to in-frame clones, with some not included. The top ten clones hold around 1.5% of a sample with 150,000 to 190,000 clones, approximately 77% of them seen once. Sequencing was performed on PBMCs. The receptors were sampled from a man aged 18 to 35 in good health and CMV-seronegative.

V and J are TRBV29-1 and TRBJ2-2; 9 bases agree with TRBD1. There are 14 residues in the CDR3. After removal of 2 bases from V and 4 bases from J, the junction contained 2 bases not matched to a gene. CDR1 is SQVTM, CDR2 ANQGSEA, per germline. CDR3 sequence reads: CSVERTGATGELFF. The CDR3 DNA reads as TGCAGCGTTGAACGGACAGGGGCCACCGGGGAGCTGTTTTTT.

The CDR3 sequence: CASSSPTRTVQYF. CDR3 sequence (DNA): TGTGCCAGCAGCTCCCCGACTCGTACGGTGCAGTACTTC. This rearrangement joins TRBV11-2 to TRBJ2-7; D gene uncertain. This CDR3 is 13 amino acids long. The V end was cut by 4 bases, the J end by 9 bases, with 16 bases between. From germline, CDR1 is SGHAT and CDR2 FQNNGV.

The rearrangement links TRBV5-1 to TRBJ2-3; TRBD2 matches at 12 bases. CDR1 SGHRS and CDR2 YFSETQ come from the germline V gene. This CDR3 is 18 amino acids long. The V gene end was trimmed by 0 bases and the J gene end by 4 bases; junction bases not matched to a gene: 9. The CDR3 DNA reads TGCGCCAGCAGCTTGGGAAACGTACTAGCGGGAGGTGCAGATACGCAGTATTTT. This codes for CASSLGNVLAGGADTQYF. The full variable domain, rest sourced from reference TRBV5-1 and TRBJ2-3, is KAGVTQTPRYLIKTRGQQVTLSCSPISGHRSVSWYQQTPGQGLQFLFEYFSETQRNKGNFPGRFSGRQFSNSRSEMNVSTLELGDSALYLCASSLGNVLAGGADTQYFGPGTRLTVL.

The chain joins TRBV2 to TRBJ1-5, with no clear D. The CDR3 runs 14 residues. Germline values: CDR1 SNHLY, CDR2 FYNNEI. V was pared by 7 bases and J by 3 bases, with 13 bases between. This chain's CDR3 is CASNLAGDNQPQHF. CDR3 DNA sequence: TGTGCCAGCAACCTAGCAGGAGACAATCAGCCCCAGCATTTT.

This clone was recorded once. This chain links TRBV2 with TRBJ1-4, with D perhaps matching TRBD1 (6 bases). This CDR3 is 14 amino acids long. Germline V gene sequence: CDR1 SNHLY, CDR2 FYNNEI. The V gene lost 8 bases and the J gene lost 8 bases, with 18 bases spanning the gap. The CDR3 protein is CASAVRGAGEKLFF. The CDR3 region has the DNA TGTGCCAGCGCCGTGCGGGGGGCTGGAGAAAAACTGTTTTTT.

The chain couples TRBV7-2 to TRBJ2-7; 12 bases are a match to TRBD2. V was clipped by 3 bases and J by 4 bases; unmatched bases: 10. Germline loops: CDR1 SGHTA, CDR2 FQGNSA. CDR3 size: 17 residues. The CDR3 DNA sequence: TGTGCCAGCAGCTTCCTCTCTACGGGACTAGCGGGTTACGAGCAGTACTTC. It encodes CASSFLSTGLAGYEQYF. The whole variable domain, filled in from reference TRBV7-2 and TRBJ2-7, reads GAGVSQSPSNKVTEKGKDVELRCDPISGHTALYWYRQSLGQGLEFLIYFQGNSAPDKSGLPSDRFSAERTGGSVSTLTIQRTQQEDSAVYLCASSFLSTGLAGYEQYFGPGTRLTVT.